The clone carrying this T cell receptor beta chain was observed at least ten times. Its antigen is unknown. These data come from a study of blood T cells in healthy people across ages. Germline CDR1 reads DFQATT; CDR2 reads SNEGSKA (reference sequence). This CDR3 is built from 14 residues. Trimming removed 5 bases from V and 5 bases from J, with 15 bases in between. Study-wide points: Long-lived donors carried more naive CD4+ cells and greater diversity than aged donors. For the donors, CMV status was unknown and possibly confounded expanded clonotype changes.

Primed by a sample-barcoded 5' primer and a J-beta primer mix, a second PCR proceeded for about 7 to 11 cycles. TCRdb reanalysed the 5' RACE reads using MiXCR and keeps one entry per CDR3 protein. In the table there are more than 800,000 distinct CDR3 sequences, about 28% of which are singletons. Material for sequencing was blood. This clonotype originated in a woman at least 80 years old in good health. This rearrangement joins TRBV20-1 to TRBJ1-4; tentatively, D is TRBD1 (6 bases). The CDR3 region is CSAVYRVGNEKLFF. The CDR3 DNA reads TGCAGTGCTGTTTACAGGGTTGGGAATGAAAAACTGTTTTTT.